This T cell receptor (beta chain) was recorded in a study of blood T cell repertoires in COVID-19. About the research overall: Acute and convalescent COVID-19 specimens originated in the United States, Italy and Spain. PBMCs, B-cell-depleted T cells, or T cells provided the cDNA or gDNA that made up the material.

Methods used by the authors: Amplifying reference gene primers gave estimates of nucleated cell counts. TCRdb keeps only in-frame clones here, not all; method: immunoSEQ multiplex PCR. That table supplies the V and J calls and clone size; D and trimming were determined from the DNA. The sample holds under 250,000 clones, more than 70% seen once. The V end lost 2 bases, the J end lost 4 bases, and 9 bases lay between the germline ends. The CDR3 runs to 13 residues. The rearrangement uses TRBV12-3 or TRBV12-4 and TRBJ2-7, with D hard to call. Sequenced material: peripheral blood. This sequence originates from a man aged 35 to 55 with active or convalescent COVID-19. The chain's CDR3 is CASSLYRWYEQYF. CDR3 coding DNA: TGTGCCAGCAGTTTATACCGGTGGTACGAGCAGTACTTC.